This T cell receptor beta chain was recovered during a study of T cells in Graves' hyperthyroidism and ophthalmopathy. This clonotype was seen repeatedly, ten times or more. The CDR3 runs to 13 residues. Germline-derived CDR1 and CDR2 are SQVTM and ANQGSEA. The ends lost 1 base at V and 7 bases at J; junction bases unmatched: 3. TCR beta CDR3 region amplification was performed from RNA transcripts. HTBI primers drove first-round RT-PCR of the TCR CDR3. TCRdb itself ran the multiplex PCR reads through MiXCR, one entry per CDR3 protein. The data hold approximately 620,000 distinct CDR3 sequences, with roughly 14% observed a single time.

The sequenced material came from blood. The rearrangement uses TRBV29-1 and TRBJ1-1; 10 bases are a match to TRBD1. This TCR came from a woman in her thirties with Graves' hyperthyroidism that later progressed to Graves' ophthalmopathy. The CDR3 region has the DNA TGCAGCGTTGAAGGACAGGGGGCGAATGAAGCTTTCTTT. It yields the protein CSVEGQGANEAFF.